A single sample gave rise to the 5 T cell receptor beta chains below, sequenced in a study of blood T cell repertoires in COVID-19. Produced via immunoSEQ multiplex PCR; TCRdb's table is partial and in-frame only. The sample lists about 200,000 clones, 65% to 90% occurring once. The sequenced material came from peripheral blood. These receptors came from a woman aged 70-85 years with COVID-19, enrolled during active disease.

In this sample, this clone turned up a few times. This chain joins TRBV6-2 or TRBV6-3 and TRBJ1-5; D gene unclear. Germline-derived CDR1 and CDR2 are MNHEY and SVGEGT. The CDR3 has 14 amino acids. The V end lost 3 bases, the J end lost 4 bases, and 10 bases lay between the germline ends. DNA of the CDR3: TGTGCCAGCAGTTATTATTTAGTTAATCAGCCCCAGCATTTT. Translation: CASSYYLVNQPQHF.

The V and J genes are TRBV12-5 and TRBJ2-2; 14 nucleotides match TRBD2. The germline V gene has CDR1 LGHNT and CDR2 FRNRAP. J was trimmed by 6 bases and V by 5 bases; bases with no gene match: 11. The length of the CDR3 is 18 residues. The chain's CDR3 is CASGIKQTSGGAPGELFF. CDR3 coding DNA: TGTGCTAGTGGTATCAAACAGACTAGCGGGGGGGCCCCCGGGGAGCTGTTTTTT.

The CDR3 sequence is CASSLARTGSDYGYTF. The CDR3 nucleotides read TGTGCCAGCAGCTTGGCCCGGACAGGGTCGGACTATGGCTACACCTTC. The genes are TRBV5-4 and TRBJ1-2; 8 bases line up with TRBD1. Looked up from germline, CDR1 is SGHNT and CDR2 is YYREEE (reference sequence). V shed 0 bases, J shed 3 bases, and the junction held 7 bases outside the gene matches. The CDR3 spans 16 residues.

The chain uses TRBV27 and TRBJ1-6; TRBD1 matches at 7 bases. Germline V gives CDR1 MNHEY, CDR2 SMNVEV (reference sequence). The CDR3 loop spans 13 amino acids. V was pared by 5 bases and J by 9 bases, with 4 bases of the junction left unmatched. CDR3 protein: CASSPRQGSPLHF. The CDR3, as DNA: TGTGCCAGCAGTCCTAGACAGGGTTCACCCCTCCACTTT.

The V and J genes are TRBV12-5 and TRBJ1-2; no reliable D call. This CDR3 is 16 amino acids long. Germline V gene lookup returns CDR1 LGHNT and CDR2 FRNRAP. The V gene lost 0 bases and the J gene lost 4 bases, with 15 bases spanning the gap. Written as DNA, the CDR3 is TGTGCTAGTGGTTTGGTACCCACTCCGGGAGGCTATGGCTACACCTTC. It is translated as CASGLVPTPGGYGYTF.